Below are 21 T cell receptor beta chains sequenced from a single sample in a study of cytotoxic CD8 clonotypes in ibrutinib-treated CLL. Using immunoSEQ multiplex PCR, the repertoire was profiled, and TCRdb retains in-frame clones only, with some absent. Of approximately 53,000 clones listed, less than 85% are singletons. The starting material was PBMCs, obtained after 24 months of ibrutinib treatment. The receptors here all came from a human donor with chronic lymphocytic leukemia.

The chain uses TRBV6-5 and TRBJ2-7, with D tentatively TRBD1 (5 bases). The germline V gene encodes CDR1 MNHEY and CDR2 SVGAGI. The CDR3 has 12 residues. V lost 3 bases and J 6 bases, leaving 9 bases between the germline ends. CDR3 residues: CASSYQDSEQYF. CDR3 bases: TGTGCCAGCAGTTATCAAGACAGCGAGCAGTACTTC.

V and J are TRBV7-9 and TRBJ2-5; D remains ambiguous. CDR3 length: 15 amino acids. V shed 5 bases and J shed 5 bases, with 18 bases lying between them. CDR1 is SEHNR and CDR2 is FQNEAQ in the germline V gene (reference sequence). DNA for the CDR3: TGTGCCAGCAGCCTAGATTTCATGGCATTGGAGACCCAGTACTTC. This translates into CASSLDFMALETQYF. Filled out from reference TRBV7-9 and TRBJ2-5, the complete variable domain reads DTGVSQNPRHKITKRGQNVTFRCDPISEHNRLYWYRQTLGQGPEFLTYFQNEAQLEKSRLLSDRFSAERPKGSFSTLEIQRTEQGDSAMYLCASSLDFMALETQYFGPGTRLLVL.

This chain links TRBV14 with TRBJ2-7; 9 bases line up with TRBD1. Germline CDR1 and CDR2: SGHDN and FVKESK. The CDR3 extends over 16 amino acids. Germline trimming cut 0 bases from V and 7 bases from J; bases unmatched to any gene: 10. The CDR3 bases are TGTGCCAGCAGCCAAGATAGGGACAGGGAACGGCAAGAGCAGTACTTC. Encoded protein: CASSQDRDRERQEQYF.

V and J are TRBV5-1 and TRBJ1-4; TRBD1 is a possible D gene (5 bases). The CDR3 contains 14 residues. Germline assignment: CDR1 SGHRS and CDR2 YFSETQ. Trimming stripped 0 bases from V and 7 bases from J, with 10 bases between. The CDR3 nucleotides are TGCGCCAGCAGCTTGGGGGGACTTGGTGAAAAACTGTTTTTT. Its protein product is CASSLGGLGEKLFF.

The chain is built from TRBV7-5 and TRBJ2-1; TRBD2, the D gene given by the table, was not confirmed from the DNA. TRBV7-5 is a pseudogene locus. This CDR3 spans 17 amino acids. CDR3 loop: CVRSLEPSGRACNEQFF. In DNA, the CDR3 is TGTGTCAGAAGCTTAGAGCCTAGCGGGAGGGCCTGCAATGAGCAGTTCTTC.

This chain links TRBV7-8 with TRBJ2-1; a weak D match, TRBD1 (5 bases). Germline CDR1 is SGHVS and CDR2 is FQNEAQ. V gave up 5 bases and J gave up 6 bases, with 20 bases separating them. This CDR3 is 16 amino acids long. The CDR3 sequence: CASSPLEDITSNEQFF. In DNA, the CDR3 is TGTGCCAGCAGCCCCCTAGAGGACATAACCTCCAATGAGCAGTTCTTC. Using reference TRBV7-8 and TRBJ2-1 for the parts outside the CDR3, the full variable domain is GAGVSQSPRYKVAKRGQDVALRCDPISGHVSLFWYQQALGQGPEFLTYFQNEAQLDKSGLPSDRFFAERPEGSVSTLKIQRTQQEDSAVYLCASSPLEDITSNEQFFGPGTRLTVL.

This chain connects TRBV5-1 to TRBJ2-3; 12 nucleotides match TRBD2. The ends lost 4 bases at V and 5 bases at J; junction bases unmatched: 2. In germline, CDR1 is SGHRS, CDR2 YFSETQ. This CDR3 is 14 amino acids long. CDR3 loop: CASSVGLAGDTQYF. Written as DNA, the CDR3 is TGCGCCAGCAGCGTGGGACTAGCGGGAGATACGCAGTATTTT.

This clone came up a few times. The V call is TRBV9, the J call TRBJ1-2; a possible D gene is TRBD1 (6 bases). The germline V gene encodes CDR1 SGDLS and CDR2 YYNGEE. The CDR3 has 13 amino acids. V lost 0 bases, J lost 8 bases, and 11 bases lay in between. CDR3 nucleotides: TGTGCCAGCAGCGTAGAAACAGGGTGGGGCTACACCTTC. It translates to CASSVETGWGYTF.

V and J are TRBV29-1 and TRBJ1-3; D unresolved. The CDR3 spans 11 residues. Trimming shortened V by 3 bases and J by 3 bases, and 3 bases separated the two germline ends. CDR1 SQVTM and CDR2 ANQGSEA come from the germline V gene. The CDR3 DNA sequence: TGCAGCGTTGATTTTGGAAACACCATATATTTT. Translated, it gives CSVDFGNTIYF.

The chain couples TRBV7-2 to TRBJ2-5; 7 bases match TRBD1. The trim removed 3 bases at V and 4 bases at J, leaving 2 bases unmatched. The CDR3 loop spans 13 amino acids. The germline V gene encodes CDR1 SGHTA and CDR2 FQGNSA. CDR3 nucleotide sequence: TGTGCCAGCAGCTTGGGACAGAGAGAGACCCAGTACTTC. Translating it yields CASSLGQRETQYF.

The rearrangement joins TRBV4-1 to TRBJ2-7; 7 bases match TRBD2. The CDR3 totals 15 residues. Germline V gives CDR1 MGHRA, CDR2 YSYEKL. V shed 3 bases and J 3 bases; nucleotides not matched to a gene: 8. The CDR3 DNA is TGCGCCAGCAGCCATCAAGTGGCTAGCGGCTACGAGCAGTACTTC. This gives the protein CASSHQVASGYEQYF.

This clone has only a few counts. The chain couples TRBV19 to TRBJ1-1; D uncertain. Between the trimmed V and J ends, which lost 6 bases and 4 bases, there was a span of 18 bases. Germline V gene lookup returns CDR1 LNHDA and CDR2 SQIVND (reference sequence). The CDR3 has 15 amino acids. CDR3 in amino acids: CASSPPVRVSTEAFF. CDR3 DNA sequence: TGTGCCAGTAGCCCGCCCGTGAGGGTGAGCACTGAAGCTTTCTTT.

This clone was detected only once. The genes are TRBV9 and TRBJ1-2, with D maybe TRBD1 (5 bases). Per germline, CDR1 SGDLS and CDR2 YYNGEE. The V end was cut by 0 bases, the J end by 4 bases, with 13 bases between. This CDR3 is built from 15 residues. The CDR3: CASSVAHGGGYGYTF. The CDR3 DNA sequence: TGTGCCAGCAGCGTAGCTCACGGGGGAGGCTATGGCTACACCTTC. Combining the CDR3 with reference TRBV9 and TRBJ1-2 gives the whole variable domain DSGVTQTPKHLITATGQRVTLRCSPRSGDLSVYWYQQSLDQGLQFLIQYYNGEERAKGNILERFSAQQFPDLHSELNLSSLELGDSALYFCASSVAHGGGYGYTFGSGTRLTVV.

The chain carries TRBV6-5 and TRBJ1-1, with D perhaps TRBD1 (5 bases). Germline CDR1 MNHEY, CDR2 SVGAGI. This CDR3 region has 14 residues. The V end lost 0 bases, the J end lost 4 bases, and 9 bases lay between the germline ends. Written as DNA, the CDR3 is TGTGCCAGCAGTTACTCCAGGGAAGGCACTGAAGCTTTCTTT. Its translation is CASSYSREGTEAFF.

The chain is built from TRBV5-1 and TRBJ2-2; 10 bases are shared with TRBD1. The CDR3 is 16 amino acids. With 9 bases clipped from V and 2 bases from J, the junction kept 10 bases outside the gene matches. In germline, CDR1 is SGHRS, CDR2 YFSETQ. The CDR3 DNA is TGCGCCACTGGACCGGGACAGGGGAGAAACACCGGGGAGCTGTTTTTT. It codes for CATGPGQGRNTGELFF.

The J gene is TRBJ1-2, the V gene TRBV6-6, with 7 nucleotides matching TRBD1. The CDR3 has 16 amino acids. V lost 2 bases and J lost 7; bases outside the gene matches: 13. In germline, CDR1 is MNHNY, CDR2 SVGAGI (reference sequence). In nucleotides, the CDR3 is TGTGCCAGCAGTTACGATCCGGGACAGAGGCTGGGTGGCTACACCTTC. As protein: CASSYDPGQRLGGYTF.

The V gene is TRBV28, the J gene TRBJ2-7, with TRBD1 matching 9 bases. Looked up from germline, CDR1 is MDHEN and CDR2 is SYDVKM. V trimming: 6 bases; J trimming: 1 base; junction bases outside the gene matches: 16. The CDR3 sequence is 18 residues long. The CDR3 reads CASSLPGQGGLRSYEQYF. DNA of the CDR3: TGTGCCAGCAGCCTACCGGGACAGGGCGGCCTAAGGTCCTACGAGCAGTACTTC.

There are a few counts of this clone. The chain employs TRBV2 and TRBJ2-1; possible D gene TRBD2, 7 bases. V was shortened by 6 bases and J by 4 bases, with 13 bases between the two germline ends. This CDR3 comprises 14 residues. Germline CDR1 and CDR2: SNHLY and FYNNEI. The CDR3 sequence is CASSGGLGYNEQFF. The CDR3 DNA is TGTGCCAGCAGCGGGGGGCTCGGATACAATGAGCAGTTCTTC.

V gene TRBV18 combines with J gene TRBJ2-2; 11 nucleotides agree with TRBD1. The ends lost 4 bases at V and 0 bases at J; junction bases unmatched: 7. Per germline, CDR1 KGHSH and CDR2 LQKENI. The CDR3 is 18 amino acids. The CDR3 sequence is CASSRTWTGGTNTGELFF. The CDR3 DNA follows: TGTGCCAGCTCACGAACCTGGACAGGGGGCACGAACACCGGGGAGCTGTTTTTT. Based on the CDR3 plus reference TRBV18 and TRBJ2-2, the full variable domain is NAGVMQNPRHLVRRRGQEARLRCSPMKGHSHVYWYRQLPEEGLKFMVYLQKENIIDESGMPKERFSAEFPKEGPSILRIQQVVRGDSAAYFCASSRTWTGGTNTGELFFGEGSRLTVL.

The chain carries TRBV18 and TRBJ2-2, with 9 nucleotides matching TRBD2. The CDR3 is 18 amino acids. Trimming cost V 3 bases and J 7 bases; bases outside gene matches: 15. Germline V lookup: CDR1 KGHSH, CDR2 LQKENI. DNA of the CDR3: TGTGCCAGCTCACCTCCGTTGTTGGCGGGAGGGCCACACGGGGAGCTGTTTTTT. Translating it yields CASSPPLLAGGPHGELFF.

The chain couples TRBV2 to TRBJ1-2; 10 bases line up with TRBD1. Unmatched junction bases numbered 4, after V lost 4 bases and J lost 8 bases. The V gene's germline CDR1 is SNHLY and CDR2 FYNNEI. The CDR3 consists of 13 residues. The DNA for the CDR3 is TGTGCCAGCAGTGGACAGGGGGCGCGGGGCTACACCTTC. This encodes CASSGQGARGYTF. Full variable domain (outside the CDR3, taken from reference TRBV2 and TRBJ1-2): EPEVTQTPSHQVTQMGQEVILRCVPISNHLYFYWYRQILGQKVEFLVSFYNNEISEKSEIFDDQFSVERPDGSNFTLKIRSTKLEDSAMYFCASSGQGARGYTFGSGTRLTVV.